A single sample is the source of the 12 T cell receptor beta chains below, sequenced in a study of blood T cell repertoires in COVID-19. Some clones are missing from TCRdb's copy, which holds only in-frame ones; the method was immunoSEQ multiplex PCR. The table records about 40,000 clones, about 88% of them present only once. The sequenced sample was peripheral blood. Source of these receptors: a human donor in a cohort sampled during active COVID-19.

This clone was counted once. In DNA form, the CDR3 reads TGTGCCAGCAGCTCTAGAGGAGGGCAGGGCCCTCGGCCCCAGCATTTT. It specifies CASSSRGGQGPRPQHF. The J gene is TRBJ1-5, the V gene TRBV21-1. TRBV21-1 is deemed a pseudogene. The CDR3 sequence is 16 residues long.

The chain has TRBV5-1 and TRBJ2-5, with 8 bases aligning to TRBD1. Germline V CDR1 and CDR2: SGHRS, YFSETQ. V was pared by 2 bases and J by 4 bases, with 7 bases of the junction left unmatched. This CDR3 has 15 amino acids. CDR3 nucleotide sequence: TGCGCCAGCAGCTTACTCCAGGGGGCGGGAGAGACCCAGTACTTC. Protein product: CASSLLQGAGETQYF.

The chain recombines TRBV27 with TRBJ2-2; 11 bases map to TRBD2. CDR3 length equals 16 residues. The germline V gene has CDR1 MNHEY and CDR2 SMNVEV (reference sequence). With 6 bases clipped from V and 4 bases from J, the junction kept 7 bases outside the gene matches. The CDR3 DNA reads TGTGCCAGCAGCAATAGCGGGGGGGTACGCACCGGGGAGCTGTTTTTT. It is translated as CASSNSGGVRTGELFF.

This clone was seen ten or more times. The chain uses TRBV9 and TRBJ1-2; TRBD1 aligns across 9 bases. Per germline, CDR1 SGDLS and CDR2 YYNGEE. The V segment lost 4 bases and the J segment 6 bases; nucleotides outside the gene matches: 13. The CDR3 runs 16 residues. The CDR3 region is CASSRALGQGSDGYTF. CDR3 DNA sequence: TGTGCCAGCAGCAGAGCCTTGGGACAGGGTAGTGATGGCTACACCTTC.

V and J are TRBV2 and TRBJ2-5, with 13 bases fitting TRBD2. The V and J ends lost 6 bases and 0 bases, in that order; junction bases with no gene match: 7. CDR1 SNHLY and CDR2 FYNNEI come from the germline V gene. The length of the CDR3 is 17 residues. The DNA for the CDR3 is TGTGCCAGCAGCCACGGACTAGCGGGGGAGAACCAAGAGACCCAGTACTTC. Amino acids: CASSHGLAGENQETQYF.

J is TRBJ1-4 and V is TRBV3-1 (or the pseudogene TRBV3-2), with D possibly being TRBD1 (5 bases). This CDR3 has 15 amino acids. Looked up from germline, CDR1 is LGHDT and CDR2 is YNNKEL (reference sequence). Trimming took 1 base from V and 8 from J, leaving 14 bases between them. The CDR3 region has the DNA TGTGCCAGCAGCCAAGGGGGCACCAGGACAGAAAAACTGTTTTTT. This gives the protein CASSQGGTRTEKLFF.

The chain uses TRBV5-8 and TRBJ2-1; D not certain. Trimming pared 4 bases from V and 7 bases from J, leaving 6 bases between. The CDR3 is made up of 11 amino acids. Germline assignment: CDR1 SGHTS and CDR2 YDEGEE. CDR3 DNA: TGTGCCAGCAGCCCGTTGAATGAGCAGTTCTTC. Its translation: CASSPLNEQFF.

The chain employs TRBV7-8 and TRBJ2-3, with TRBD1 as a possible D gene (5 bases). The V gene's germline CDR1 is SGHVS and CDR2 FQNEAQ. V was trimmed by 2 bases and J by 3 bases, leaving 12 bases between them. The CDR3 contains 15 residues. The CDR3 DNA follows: TGTGCCAGCAGCTTACTGGGGCCCGGGACAGATACGCAGTATTTT. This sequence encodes CASSLLGPGTDTQYF.

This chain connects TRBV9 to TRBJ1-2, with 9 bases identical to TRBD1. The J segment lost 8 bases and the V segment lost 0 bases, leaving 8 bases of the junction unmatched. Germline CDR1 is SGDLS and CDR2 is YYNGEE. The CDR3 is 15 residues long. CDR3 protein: CASSVAIQGAQGYTF. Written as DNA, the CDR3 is TGTGCCAGCAGCGTAGCTATACAGGGGGCGCAAGGCTACACCTTC. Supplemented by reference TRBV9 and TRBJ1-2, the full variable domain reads DSGVTQTPKHLITATGQRVTLRCSPRSGDLSVYWYQQSLDQGLQFLIQYYNGEERAKGNILERFSAQQFPDLHSELNLSSLELGDSALYFCASSVAIQGAQGYTFGSGTRLTVV.

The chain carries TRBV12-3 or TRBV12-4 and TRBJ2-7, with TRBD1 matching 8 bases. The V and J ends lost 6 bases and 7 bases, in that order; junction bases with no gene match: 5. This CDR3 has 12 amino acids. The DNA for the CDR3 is TGTGCCAGCAGACCGGGGGACAGGGAGCAGTACTTC. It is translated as CASRPGDREQYF.

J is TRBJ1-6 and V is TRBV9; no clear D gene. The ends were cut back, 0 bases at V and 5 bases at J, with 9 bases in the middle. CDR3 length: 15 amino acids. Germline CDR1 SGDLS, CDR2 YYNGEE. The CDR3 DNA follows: TGTGCCAGCAGCGTAGATTACCGCGATAATTCACCCCTCCACTTT. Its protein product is CASSVDYRDNSPLHF.

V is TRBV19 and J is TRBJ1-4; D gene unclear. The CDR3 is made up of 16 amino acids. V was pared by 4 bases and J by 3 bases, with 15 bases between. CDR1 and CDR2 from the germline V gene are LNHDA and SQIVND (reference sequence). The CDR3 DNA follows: TGTGCCAGTAGTACCGCAAGTCGTTCGGCTAATGAAAAACTGTTTTTT. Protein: CASSTASRSANEKLFF.